These 27 T cell receptor beta chains were all obtained from the same sample, sequenced in a study of cytomegalovirus exposure and HLA in healthy donors. The PCR made use of 60 Vbeta and 13 Jbeta primers. Produced via immunoSEQ multiplex PCR; TCRdb's table is partial and in-frame only. The table records just under 95,000 clones, approximately 84% of them present only once. The sample consisted of PBMCs. These receptors came from a girl aged 2 to 9 in good health and CMV-seropositive.

The chain couples TRBV27 to TRBJ2-7; 9 bases align to TRBD2. V was clipped by 5 bases and J by 4 bases; unmatched bases: 6. CDR3 length equals 14 residues. Germline CDR1 and CDR2: MNHEY and SMNVEV (reference sequence). The CDR3 spells CASSPAGGTYEQYF. Here the CDR3 DNA reads TGTGCCAGCAGTCCAGCGGGGGGCACTTACGAGCAGTACTTC.

J is TRBJ2-4 and V is TRBV7-2; D gene uncertain. The CDR3 has 13 residues. The V gene lost 8 bases and the J gene lost 1 base, with 9 bases spanning the gap. CDR1 and CDR2 from the germline V gene are SGHTA and FQGNSA. CDR3 sequence reads: CASRPEAKNIQYF. The CDR3 nucleotides read TGTGCCAGCCGGCCGGAGGCCAAAAACATTCAGTACTTC.

This chain joins TRBV29-1 and TRBJ1-5; D is undetermined. Trimming cost V 5 bases and J 4 bases, with 12 bases left between them. Germline V gene data show CDR1 as SQVTM and CDR2 as ANQGSEA. The CDR3 has 13 residues. The CDR3 protein is CSVTTADNQPQHF. In nucleotides, the CDR3 is TGCAGCGTTACCACAGCAGATAATCAGCCCCAGCATTTT.

The V and J genes are TRBV15 and TRBJ1-4; 7 bases align to TRBD1. J gave up 5 bases and V 3 bases, and 6 bases lay outside the gene matches. The germline gives CDR1 LNHNV, CDR2 YYDKDF (reference sequence). The CDR3 sequence is 15 residues long. The CDR3 reads CATSRPGTENEKLFF. The CDR3 nucleotides are TGTGCCACCAGCAGGCCCGGGACAGAGAATGAAAAACTGTTTTTT.

This chain connects TRBV28 to TRBJ2-1; tentative D call: TRBD1 (5 bases). Trimming took off 7 bases at V and 4 bases at J, with 17 bases between the two ends. The germline gives CDR1 MDHEN, CDR2 SYDVKM. This CDR3 comprises 15 residues. This CDR3 reads CASISGFSGYNEQFF. The CDR3 DNA sequence: TGTGCCAGCATATCAGGGTTTAGTGGGTACAATGAGCAGTTCTTC.

The V and J genes are TRBV4-1 and TRBJ1-1; D is unclear. This CDR3 is 14 amino acids long. The germline gives CDR1 MGHRA, CDR2 YSYEKL. Trimming left V 2 bases short and J 0 bases short, with 7 bases between. The CDR3 loop reads CASSQIVMNTEAFF. The CDR3 coding sequence is TGCGCCAGCAGCCAAATCGTTATGAACACTGAAGCTTTCTTT.

This clone is a singleton in its sample. The chain employs TRBV9 and TRBJ2-1; 11 bases map to TRBD2. Germline V lookup: CDR1 SGDLS, CDR2 YYNGEE. This CDR3 region has 16 residues. With 4 bases clipped from V and 8 bases from J, the junction kept 11 bases outside the gene matches. CDR3 region: CASSRSGRVENDEQFF. CDR3 sequence (DNA): TGTGCCAGCAGCCGTAGCGGGAGGGTGGAGAACGATGAGCAGTTCTTC.

The chain uses TRBV28 and TRBJ1-2; D ambiguous. The V end was cut by 4 bases, the J end by 8 bases, with 8 bases between. The CDR3 has 11 residues. The germline gives CDR1 MDHEN, CDR2 SYDVKM. The DNA for the CDR3 is TGTGCCAGCAGTTCCGGGAGGGGCTACACCTTC. This translates into CASSSGRGYTF.

This sequence joins TRBV10-1 and TRBJ2-7; 8 nucleotides agree with TRBD1. The CDR3 contains 14 residues. The germline V gene has CDR1 WNHNN and CDR2 SYGVQD (reference sequence). The V gene end was trimmed by 6 bases and the J gene end by 1 base; junction bases not matched to a gene: 5. CDR3 amino acids: CASSGQGDSYEQYF. The CDR3 bases are TGCGCCAGCAGCGGACAGGGCGATTCCTACGAGCAGTACTTC.

In DNA form, the CDR3 reads TGTGCCAGCAGCTTAGCGGAGGGTGCAACTAATGAAAAACTGTTTTTT. Translated, it gives CASSLAEGATNEKLFF. The chain joins TRBV7-9 to TRBJ1-4; D not certain. The CDR3 has 16 residues. V was cut by 0 bases and J by 0 bases, with 8 bases left in between. Looked up from germline, CDR1 is SEHNR and CDR2 is FQNEAQ (reference sequence).

The rearrangement uses TRBV6-6 and TRBJ1-5; no definite D call. The V gene lost 7 bases and the J gene lost 8 bases, with 15 bases spanning the gap. Germline assignment: CDR1 MNHNY and CDR2 SVGAGI (reference sequence). This CDR3 is 13 amino acids long. The CDR3 nucleotides are TGTGCCAGCAATCGGGTCCCCAGTGAGCCCCAGCATTTT. This translates into CASNRVPSEPQHF.

The chain couples TRBV5-4 to TRBJ2-7; 7 bases map to TRBD1. This CDR3 has 13 amino acids. The germline gives CDR1 SGHNT, CDR2 YYREEE (reference sequence). Unmatched junction bases numbered 5, after V lost 6 bases and J lost 2 bases. The CDR3 sequence: CASKLTGTYEQYF. CDR3 coding DNA: TGTGCCAGCAAACTGACAGGGACCTACGAGCAGTACTTC. The variable domain in full, with the rest retrieved from reference TRBV5-4 and TRBJ2-7, is ETGVTQSPTHLIKTRGQQVTLRCSSQSGHNTVSWYQQALGQGPQFIFQYYREEENGRGNFPPRFSGLQFPNYSSELNVNALELDDSALYLCASKLTGTYEQYFGPGTRLTVT.

J is TRBJ2-7 and V is TRBV28; 8 nucleotides line up with TRBD1. Germline V lookup: CDR1 MDHEN, CDR2 SYDVKM. This CDR3 has 13 residues. V gave up 4 bases and J gave up 4 bases; unmatched junction bases: 3. The CDR3 region has the DNA TGTGCCAGCAGTTACCAGGGGGCTTACGAGCAGTACTTC. Protein: CASSYQGAYEQYF.

The chain couples TRBV7-9 to TRBJ2-5; maybe TRBD2 (6 bases). V lost 7 bases, J lost 13 bases, and 19 bases lay in between. Germline V gene lookup returns CDR1 SEHNR and CDR2 FQNEAQ (reference sequence). This CDR3 spans 12 amino acids. The CDR3 DNA reads as TGTGCCAGCACTCGGGACTCTAGCTCACTGTACTTC. Protein product: CASTRDSSSLYF.

This rearrangement joins TRBV28 to TRBJ1-5; D unresolved. The CDR3 sequence is 12 residues long. V was pared by 5 bases and J by 4 bases, with 6 bases between. The germline V gene has CDR1 MDHEN and CDR2 SYDVKM. The CDR3 reads CASSLRNQPQHF. The CDR3 nucleotides are TGTGCCAGCAGTCTAAGAAATCAGCCCCAGCATTTT.

In the case of this clone: The junction departs from the called germline gene at one end, perhaps through a read error. Different DNA sequences within this sample yield the same CDR3. This chain links TRBV5-6 with TRBJ1-2; D may be TRBD1 (5 bases). Looked up from germline, CDR1 is SGHDT and CDR2 is YYEEEE. The CDR3 sequence is 14 residues long. The CDR3 nucleotides read TGCGCCAGCAGCTTGGGGCAGGGAACCTATGGCTACACCTTC. Its translation: CASSLGQGTYGYTF.

J is TRBJ2-7 and V is TRBV30; TRBD2 might be the D (5 bases). Trimming removed 1 base from V and 3 bases from J, with 16 bases in between. Looked up from germline, CDR1 is GTSNPN and CDR2 is SVGIG (reference sequence). The CDR3 loop spans 15 amino acids. Here the CDR3 reads CAWSGLFNGVYEQYF. The CDR3 nucleotides are TGTGCCTGGAGTGGTCTTTTCAACGGGGTCTACGAGCAGTACTTC.

This clone appeared a few times. V gene TRBV29-1 combines with J gene TRBJ2-1, with 11 bases fitting TRBD2. The CDR3 consists of 14 residues. Germline CDR1 and CDR2: SQVTM and ANQGSEA. V lost 8 bases to trimming and J lost 5 bases; unmatched junction nucleotides: 8. The chain's CDR3 is CSYASGRTNNEQFF. Written as DNA, the CDR3 is TGCAGCTACGCTAGCGGGAGGACCAACAATGAGCAGTTCTTC.

The chain uses TRBV5-1 and TRBJ1-4; D is unresolved. The CDR3 sequence is 13 residues long. Germline V CDR1 and CDR2: SGHRS, YFSETQ. Trimming cost V 3 bases and J 6 bases, with 9 bases left between them. CDR3 DNA: TGCGCCAGCAGCTGGGAGCCAGATGAAAAACTGTTTTTT. This sequence encodes CASSWEPDEKLFF.

This sequence joins TRBV30 and TRBJ1-2; 8 bases fit TRBD1. The CDR3 is made up of 12 amino acids. Germline V CDR1 and CDR2: GTSNPN, SVGIG (reference sequence). V was pared by 2 bases and J by 8 bases, with 4 bases of the junction left unmatched. The CDR3 DNA sequence: TGTGCCTGGAGTTCGACAGGGGTGGGCTACACCTTC. Translation gives CAWSSTGVGYTF.

V gene TRBV30 combines with J gene TRBJ2-4, with TRBD2 matching 12 bases. The CDR3 loop spans 19 amino acids. V was pared by 5 bases and J by 7 bases, with 21 bases of the junction left unmatched. CDR1 is GTSNPN, CDR2 SVGIG, per germline (reference sequence). CDR3 sequence (DNA): TGTGCCTGGGGGGACAGGGAACTAGCGGGAGGAAGGGTTTGGAACATTCAGTACTTC. As protein: CAWGDRELAGGRVWNIQYF.

The gene calls are TRBV7-6 and TRBJ1-2; D is perhaps TRBD1 (6 bases). V shed 5 bases and J shed 0 bases, with 10 bases lying between them. The CDR3 consists of 14 residues. CDR1 is SGHVS and CDR2 is FNYEAQ in the germline V gene. This CDR3 is CASSPWTANYGYTF. DNA for the CDR3: TGTGCCAGCAGCCCGTGGACAGCTAACTATGGCTACACCTTC. Full variable domain (missing parts from reference TRBV7-6 and TRBJ1-2): GAGVSQSPRYKVTKRGQDVALRCDPISGHVSLYWYRQALGQGPEFLTYFNYEAQQDKSGLPNDRFSAERPEGSISTLTIQRTEQRDSAMYRCASSPWTANYGYTFGSGTRLTVV.

The genes are TRBV2 and TRBJ2-5; D is ambiguous. CDR1 and CDR2 from the germline V gene are SNHLY and FYNNEI. The V gene lost 7 bases and the J gene lost 5 bases, with 11 bases spanning the gap. The CDR3 covers 12 residues. The CDR3 nucleotides are TGTGCCAGCAAAACTCGCCGGGAGACCCAGTACTTC. Residues: CASKTRRETQYF.

The chain couples TRBV9 to TRBJ2-1, with 9 nucleotides matching TRBD2. CDR1 and CDR2 from the germline V gene are SGDLS and YYNGEE. The ends lost 2 bases at V and 7 bases at J; junction bases unmatched: 7. This CDR3 contains 15 residues. The CDR3 loop is CASSVVAGGLNEQFF. In nucleotides, the CDR3 is TGTGCCAGCAGCGTGGTTGCGGGAGGGCTTAATGAGCAGTTCTTC.

This rearrangement joins TRBV18 to TRBJ2-1, with 7 bases that match TRBD1. Germline V lookup: CDR1 KGHSH, CDR2 LQKENI. This CDR3 is built from 15 residues. Losses at the gene ends were 2 bases for V and 4 bases for J; bases not matched to a gene: 5. For the CDR3, the DNA is TGTGCCAGCTCACCAAATCGGGACAGTTACAATGAGCAGTTCTTC. As protein: CASSPNRDSYNEQFF.

The rearrangement joins TRBV9 to TRBJ1-4; possible D gene TRBD1, 6 bases. This CDR3 comprises 14 residues. The germline V and J ends were trimmed by 0 bases and 7 bases, with 10 bases remaining between them. Germline CDR1 reads SGDLS; CDR2 reads YYNGEE. In DNA, the CDR3 is TGTGCCAGCAGCGTAGGGGGGGGCACTGAAAAACTGTTTTTT. The encoded protein is CASSVGGGTEKLFF.

The chain has TRBV11-3 and TRBJ2-1; TRBD2 might be the D (5 bases). Germline V gene data show CDR1 as SGHNT and CDR2 as YENEEA. V gave up 2 bases and J gave up 8 bases, with 10 bases separating them. The CDR3 totals 13 residues. The DNA for the CDR3 is TGTGCCAGCAGCTTACGGGGTTTCGATGAGCAGTTCTTC. It translates to CASSLRGFDEQFF.